A selection of T cell receptor beta chains follows, all from one sample in a study of T cell responses to AZD1222 COVID-19 vaccine. Produced via immunoSEQ multiplex PCR; TCRdb's table is partial and in-frame only. The sample records about 150,000 clones, around 85% being singletons. The material sequenced was peripheral blood, taken after recovery from COVID-19. All receptors derive from an adult who had recovered from COVID-19. Each CDR3 is given with its conserved first and last residue. The order of the fields is clone size, J gene, D gene, V gene, CDR3 DNA, CDR3 protein. D genes are given only for firm matches. Clone size appears in some rows only: once, few, many, or a class for an expanded clone.

abundance: NA; j_gene: TRBJ2-2; d_gene: NA; v_gene: TRBV21-1; CDR3nt: TGTGCCAGCAGCAAATGGGACCTCCGGCGGACAGGGGGCCACACCGGGGAGCTGTTTTTT; CDR3aa: CASSKWDLRRTGGHTGELFF
abundance: NA; j_gene: TRBJ2-5; d_gene: NA; v_gene: TRBV2; CDR3nt: TGTGCCAGCAGATGGGTCCCGCAAGAGACCCAGTACTTC; CDR3aa: CASRWVPQETQYF
abundance: NA; j_gene: TRBJ1-1; d_gene: NA; v_gene: TRBV12-3/TRBV12-4; CDR3nt: TGTGCCAGCAGTTTGAGCTGGCAGACTGAAGCTTTCTTT; CDR3aa: CASSLSWQTEAFF
abundance: NA; j_gene: TRBJ2-5; d_gene: TRBD1; v_gene: TRBV7-9; CDR3nt: TGTGCCAGCAGCCCAGGGGACAGGGGGGGACAAGAGACCCAGTACTTC; CDR3aa: CASSPGDRGGQETQYF
abundance: NA; j_gene: TRBJ2-1; d_gene: TRBD2; v_gene: TRBV18; CDR3nt: TGTGCCAGCTCACCTACAGGGACTAGGGGCTACAATGAGCAGTTCTTC; CDR3aa: CASSPTGTRGYNEQFF
abundance: NA; j_gene: TRBJ2-1; d_gene: NA; v_gene: TRBV11-1; CDR3nt: TGTGCCAGCAGCTTAGTTAGGGGAGGTGAGCAGTTCTTC; CDR3aa: CASSLVRGGEQFF
abundance: NA; j_gene: TRBJ1-2; d_gene: TRBD1; v_gene: TRBV29-1; CDR3nt: TGCAGCGTTGGGACAGGGAACTATGGCTACACCTTC; CDR3aa: CSVGTGNYGYTF
abundance: NA; j_gene: TRBJ2-5; d_gene: NA; v_gene: TRBV4-1; CDR3nt: TGCGCCAGCAGCCAATTCACAGGGACAGAGACCCAGTACTTC; CDR3aa: CASSQFTGTETQYF
abundance: NA; j_gene: TRBJ2-3; d_gene: NA; v_gene: TRBV4-3; CDR3nt: TGCGCCAGCAGCCTTAACAAGGGAGATACGCAGTATTTT; CDR3aa: CASSLNKGDTQYF
abundance: NA; j_gene: TRBJ2-5; d_gene: NA; v_gene: TRBV2; CDR3nt: TGTGCCACAGGGCGCAGCCAAGAGACCCAGTACTTC; CDR3aa: CATGRSQETQYF
abundance: NA; j_gene: TRBJ2-7; d_gene: TRBD1; v_gene: TRBV5-1; CDR3nt: TGCGCCAGCAGCTTGGGTTCAGGGGGCTACGAGCAGTACTTC; CDR3aa: CASSLGSGGYEQYF
abundance: NA; j_gene: TRBJ2-5; d_gene: TRBD1; v_gene: TRBV2; CDR3nt: TGTGCCAGCAGAGGGACAGGGGAACGGTGGGAGACCCAGTACTTC; CDR3aa: CASRGTGERWETQYF
abundance: NA; j_gene: TRBJ1-2; d_gene: NA; v_gene: TRBV2; CDR3nt: TGTGCCAGCAGTGAGGGACACGGCAACTATGGCTACACCTTC; CDR3aa: CASSEGHGNYGYTF
abundance: NA; j_gene: TRBJ2-1; d_gene: TRBD2; v_gene: TRBV18; CDR3nt: TGTGCCAGCTCACCAGTAGCGGGAGGTTCGAATGAGCAGTTCTTC; CDR3aa: CASSPVAGGSNEQFF
abundance: NA; j_gene: TRBJ1-2; d_gene: NA; v_gene: TRBV20-1; CDR3nt: TGCAGTGCTAGTCAAGATCAGGGGACGCGCGGCTACACCTTC; CDR3aa: CSASQDQGTRGYTF
abundance: NA; j_gene: TRBJ2-2; d_gene: NA; v_gene: TRBV18; CDR3nt: TGTGCCAGCTCACTCGTTGACGGGGAGCTGTTTTTT; CDR3aa: CASSLVDGELFF
abundance: NA; j_gene: TRBJ2-2; d_gene: TRBD1; v_gene: TRBV2; CDR3nt: TGTGCCAGCAGGACCGCGACAGGGGGACTCGGGGAGCTGTTTTTT; CDR3aa: CASRTATGGLGELFF
abundance: once; j_gene: TRBJ2-7; d_gene: NA; v_gene: TRBV2; CDR3nt: TGTGCCAGCAGTGCGGACAGTGAGCAGTACTTC; CDR3aa: CASSADSEQYF
abundance: NA; j_gene: TRBJ1-3; d_gene: NA; v_gene: TRBV6-4; CDR3nt: TGTGCCAGCAGCCTAGCAGGGAACGACGAGCGAAACACCATATATTTT; CDR3aa: CASSLAGNDERNTIYF
abundance: NA; j_gene: TRBJ1-5; d_gene: NA; v_gene: TRBV2; CDR3nt: TGTGCCAGCAGCGAAGATGGAGGGGGTAGCAATCAGCCCCAGCATTTT; CDR3aa: CASSEDGGGSNQPQHF
abundance: NA; j_gene: TRBJ2-2; d_gene: NA; v_gene: TRBV20-1; CDR3nt: TGCAGTGCTAGTTTGGGGGCCGGGGAGCTGTTTTTT; CDR3aa: CSASLGAGELFF
abundance: NA; j_gene: TRBJ1-2; d_gene: NA; v_gene: TRBV6-5; CDR3nt: TGTGCCAGCAGTTACTCGACACAGGCTTATGGCTACACCTTC; CDR3aa: CASSYSTQAYGYTF
abundance: NA; j_gene: TRBJ2-3; d_gene: NA; v_gene: TRBV11-2; CDR3nt: TGTGCCAGCAGCTTTAACGTGGGAACAGATACGCAGTATTTT; CDR3aa: CASSFNVGTDTQYF
abundance: NA; j_gene: TRBJ2-1; d_gene: TRBD2; v_gene: TRBV11-2; CDR3nt: TGTGCCAGCAGCTCCCCCCGAACCACTAGCGGGAGTGTTGGTGAGCAGTTCTTC; CDR3aa: CASSSPRTTSGSVGEQFF
abundance: NA; j_gene: TRBJ1-5; d_gene: TRBD1; v_gene: TRBV2; CDR3nt: TGTGCCAGTACAGTCGACAGGGGGCAAGGGCAGCCCCAGCATTTT; CDR3aa: CASTVDRGQGQPQHF
abundance: NA; j_gene: TRBJ2-2; d_gene: TRBD1; v_gene: TRBV11-3; CDR3nt: TGTGCCAGCAGCTTCTCTGGACAGGGCGCCGGGGAGCTGTTTTTT; CDR3aa: CASSFSGQGAGELFF
abundance: NA; j_gene: TRBJ2-6; d_gene: TRBD1; v_gene: TRBV3-1/TRBV3-2; CDR3nt: TGTGCCTCACAAGGGACAGGGTTCTCTGGGGCCAACGTCCTGACTTTC; CDR3aa: CASQGTGFSGANVLTF
abundance: once; j_gene: TRBJ1-5; d_gene: NA; v_gene: TRBV19; CDR3nt: TGTGCCAGTAGTATATCGAGCGAAGAGCCCCAGCATTTT; CDR3aa: CASSISSEEPQHF
abundance: NA; j_gene: TRBJ2-5; d_gene: NA; v_gene: TRBV7-2; CDR3nt: TGTGCCAGCAGCCTGATGGGGGGGGCAGGGGAGACCCAGTACTTC; CDR3aa: CASSLMGGAGETQYF
abundance: NA; j_gene: TRBJ2-7; d_gene: NA; v_gene: TRBV11-2; CDR3nt: TGTGCCAGCAGCCCTACCCGGGGGTATCGGGGAGAGCAGTACTTC; CDR3aa: CASSPTRGYRGEQYF
abundance: NA; j_gene: TRBJ2-1; d_gene: TRBD2; v_gene: TRBV28; CDR3nt: TGTGCCAGCAGCCGACTAGCGGGAGACGTGGATGAGCAGTTCTTC; CDR3aa: CASSRLAGDVDEQFF
abundance: NA; j_gene: TRBJ2-3; d_gene: NA; v_gene: TRBV7-9; CDR3nt: TGTGCCAGCAGCTTTGGCGGTAGCACAGATACGCAGTATTTT; CDR3aa: CASSFGGSTDTQYF
abundance: NA; j_gene: TRBJ2-1; d_gene: NA; v_gene: TRBV18; CDR3nt: TGTGCCAGCTCACCAGGGGTACCTACCTACAATGAGCAGTTCTTC; CDR3aa: CASSPGVPTYNEQFF
abundance: NA; j_gene: TRBJ2-1; d_gene: NA; v_gene: TRBV19; CDR3nt: TGTGCCAGTAGTACCGTCGGGAGTTCTGTCTACAATGAGCAGTTCTTC; CDR3aa: CASSTVGSSVYNEQFF
abundance: NA; j_gene: TRBJ2-7; d_gene: TRBD2; v_gene: TRBV3-1/TRBV3-2; CDR3nt: TGTGCCAGCAGCCAAGCAACGGGGGGGTTCTACGAGCAGTACTTC; CDR3aa: CASSQATGGFYEQYF
abundance: NA; j_gene: TRBJ2-3; d_gene: TRBD2; v_gene: TRBV6-1; CDR3nt: TGTGCCAGCAGTGAAGTGGGGACTAGCGGTCCCACAGATACGCAGTATTTT; CDR3aa: CASSEVGTSGPTDTQYF
abundance: NA; j_gene: TRBJ1-2; d_gene: NA; v_gene: TRBV5-4; CDR3nt: TGTGCCAGCAGCTTGACGGCGAACTATGGCTACACCTTC; CDR3aa: CASSLTANYGYTF
abundance: NA; j_gene: TRBJ1-2; d_gene: NA; v_gene: TRBV6-5; CDR3nt: TGTGCCAGCAGGGATACAGGGTTCGTCGGCTACACCTTC; CDR3aa: CASRDTGFVGYTF
abundance: NA; j_gene: TRBJ1-1; d_gene: NA; v_gene: TRBV5-6; CDR3nt: TGTGCCAGCAGCGACGCTCGGGACGTTGAGGGAGCTTTCTTT; CDR3aa: CASSDARDVEGAFF
abundance: NA; j_gene: TRBJ1-2; d_gene: NA; v_gene: TRBV5-6; CDR3nt: TGTGCCAGCAGCCACGACCTCATGAGAACGGGCTACACCTTC; CDR3aa: CASSHDLMRTGYTF
abundance: NA; j_gene: TRBJ1-2; d_gene: NA; v_gene: TRBV6-4; CDR3nt: TGTGCCAGCAGTGACTTTGCCGGGGGCTACACCTTC; CDR3aa: CASSDFAGGYTF
abundance: NA; j_gene: TRBJ2-1; d_gene: TRBD1; v_gene: TRBV7-9; CDR3nt: TGTGCCAGCAGCTCGGGACAGGGTTTTGACAATGAGCAGTTCTTC; CDR3aa: CASSSGQGFDNEQFF
abundance: NA; j_gene: TRBJ2-5; d_gene: NA; v_gene: TRBV6-5; CDR3nt: TGTGCCAGCAGTTACGGGGCAGGACCCTTCCAAGAGACCCAGTACTTC; CDR3aa: CASSYGAGPFQETQYF
abundance: NA; j_gene: TRBJ1-1; d_gene: NA; v_gene: TRBV18; CDR3nt: TGTGCCAGCTCACCAGGGCTTCGGGAAAACACTGAAGCTTTCTTT; CDR3aa: CASSPGLRENTEAFF
abundance: NA; j_gene: TRBJ2-7; d_gene: TRBD2; v_gene: TRBV28; CDR3nt: TGTGCCAGCAGTTTATACCGGGAGGGGTCCTACGAGCAGTACTTC; CDR3aa: CASSLYREGSYEQYF
abundance: NA; j_gene: TRBJ2-7; d_gene: TRBD1; v_gene: TRBV27; CDR3nt: TGTGCCAGCAGTTCACGGACAGGGCTCCACGAGCAGTACTTC; CDR3aa: CASSSRTGLHEQYF
abundance: NA; j_gene: TRBJ2-3; d_gene: TRBD1; v_gene: TRBV27; CDR3nt: TGTGCCAGCAGTCCCGAGGACAGGTTCAGTTACACACACACAGATACGCAGTATTTT; CDR3aa: CASSPEDRFSYTHTDTQYF
abundance: NA; j_gene: TRBJ2-1; d_gene: TRBD1; v_gene: TRBV19; CDR3nt: TGTGCCAGTGACCCGGGACAGATGTACAATGAGCAGTTCTTC; CDR3aa: CASDPGQMYNEQFF
abundance: NA; j_gene: TRBJ2-7; d_gene: TRBD1; v_gene: TRBV7-2; CDR3nt: TGTGCCAGCAGCTTAGTAGGGGGACAGACCTACGAGCAGTACTTC; CDR3aa: CASSLVGGQTYEQYF
abundance: NA; j_gene: TRBJ2-7; d_gene: TRBD1; v_gene: TRBV10-3; CDR3nt: TGTGCCATCAGCTTCGACAGGGTCAGCTCCTACGAGCAGTACTTC; CDR3aa: CAISFDRVSSYEQYF
abundance: NA; j_gene: TRBJ1-2; d_gene: NA; v_gene: TRBV2; CDR3nt: TGTGCCAGCAGAAGGAGTAACTATGGCTACACCTTC; CDR3aa: CASRRSNYGYTF
abundance: NA; j_gene: TRBJ2-1; d_gene: NA; v_gene: TRBV19; CDR3nt: TGTGCCAGTAGTAGGTTTGGAAACAATGAGCAGTTCTTC; CDR3aa: CASSRFGNNEQFF